The 27 T cell receptor beta chains reported below all come from one sample, sequenced in a study of T cell clonotyping in hematopoietic cell transplantation. Clones were sequenced by immunoSEQ multiplex PCR, and TCRdb holds only the in-frame ones, with some missing. Here the sample spans roughly 29,000 clones, around nine tenths being singletons. The sequences come from PBMCs, collected 100 days after allogeneic stem cell transplant. Source of these receptors: a female patient in her forties or fifties who had an allogeneic stem cell transplant from a related donor, so the T cells may come from the graft donor. Some clones in this sample may be carry-over from other donors' samples.

This sequence joins TRBV7-6 and TRBJ1-4; possible D gene TRBD1, 6 bases. Deletions cut 3 bases from V and 8 bases from J, with 16 bases between. The CDR3 consists of 15 residues. The germline V gene has CDR1 SGHVS and CDR2 FNYEAQ. CDR3 nucleotide sequence: TGTGCCAGCAGCTTCCGACCCGGGGGGCGAGAAAAACTGTTTTTT. Translating gives CASSFRPGGREKLFF.

The DNA of the CDR3 is TGTGCCAGCACCATAGGGACAGGGGCTAAGGAAGCTTTCTTT. Its protein is CASTIGTGAKEAFF. The V call is TRBV6-6, the J call TRBJ1-1; 10 nucleotides align to TRBD1. With V trimmed by 7 bases and J by 8 bases, 10 bases remained unmatched. The CDR3 length is 14 residues. Germline loops: CDR1 MNHNY, CDR2 SVGAGI (reference sequence).

This sequence joins TRBV7-7 and TRBJ2-7; 8 bases map to TRBD1. This CDR3 spans 14 amino acids. The junction had 3 bases not matched to a gene; V was cut back by 1 base and J by 4 bases. The germline gives CDR1 SSHAT, CDR2 FNYEAQ (reference sequence). The CDR3 spells CASSLGTGPYEQYF. Written as DNA, the CDR3 is TGTGCCAGCAGCTTAGGGACAGGGCCATACGAGCAGTACTTC.

The chain links TRBV5-6 to TRBJ2-7; D possibly matches TRBD1 or TRBD2 (5 bases each). Germline-derived CDR1 and CDR2 are SGHDT and YYEEEE. Trimming took off 4 bases at V and 11 bases at J, with 16 bases between the two ends. The CDR3 sequence is 12 residues long. CDR3 sequence: CASSLQGTTEYF. CDR3 DNA sequence: TGTGCCAGCAGCCTCCAAGGGACGACGGAGTACTTC.

Comment on this clone: The sample has other DNA sequences that encode this CDR3 too. The chain is built from TRBV11-2 and TRBJ2-7, with D perhaps TRBD1 (6 bases). Germline V CDR1 and CDR2: SGHAT, FQNNGV. Trimming took off 4 bases at V and 3 bases at J, with 13 bases between the two ends. CDR3 length: 14 amino acids. The CDR3 region has the DNA TGTGCCAGCAGCTCGTCGACAGGACGCTACGAGCAGTACTTC. Protein sequence: CASSSSTGRYEQYF.

V usage is TRBV7-9 and J usage is TRBJ1-6, with D possibly matching TRBD1 (5 bases). CDR3 size: 15 residues. Germline-derived CDR1 and CDR2 are SEHNR and FQNEAQ (reference sequence). With 2 bases removed from V and 7 bases from J, the gap between germline ends came to 12 bases. The CDR3 DNA sequence: TGTGCCAGCAGCTTACCCCAGGGTGCCAATTCACCCCTCCACTTT. Amino acids: CASSLPQGANSPLHF. The variable domain in full, completed from reference TRBV7-9 and TRBJ1-6, reads DTGVSQNPRHKITKRGQNVTFRCDPISEHNRLYWYRQTLGQGPEFLTYFQNEAQLEKSRLLSDRFSAERPKGSFSTLEIQRTEQGDSAMYLCASSLPQGANSPLHFGNGTRLTVT.

There are a few counts of this clone. The chain has TRBV14 and TRBJ2-2, with D possibly matching TRBD2 (6 bases). The CDR3 length is 16 residues. Looked up from germline, CDR1 is SGHDN and CDR2 is FVKESK. Trimming took 4 bases from V and 3 from J, leaving 15 bases between them. CDR3 sequence (DNA): TGTGCCAGCAGCCCCGGGACTGTAGCTTACACCGGGGAGCTGTTTTTT. Residues: CASSPGTVAYTGELFF.

This sequence joins TRBV7-2 and TRBJ1-2; no reliable D call. CDR1 is SGHTA and CDR2 is FQGNSA in the germline V gene. The CDR3 runs to 16 residues. The V end lost 0 bases, the J end lost 0 bases, and 11 bases lay between the germline ends. This chain's CDR3 is CASSLAPPDPNYGYTF. The CDR3 DNA follows: TGTGCCAGCAGCTTAGCGCCCCCGGACCCTAACTATGGCTACACCTTC.

CDR3 sequence (DNA): TGTGCCAGCAGCTTAGTCCTAGCGGGGGGGAGCTCCTACGAGCAGTACTTC. It codes for CASSLVLAGGSSYEQYF. The chain has TRBV7-8 and TRBJ2-7; 12 bases are a match to TRBD2. CDR1 is SGHVS, CDR2 FQNEAQ, per germline. V gave up 1 base and J gave up 0 bases; unmatched junction bases: 4. The CDR3 is made up of 17 amino acids.

The chain has TRBV13 and TRBJ2-1; weak D call: TRBD1 (6 bases). The V gene's germline CDR1 is PRHDT and CDR2 FYEKMQ (reference sequence). Trimming left V 3 bases short and J 3 bases short, with 12 bases between. CDR3 length: 15 residues. CDR3 residues: CASSLTGGGYNEQFF. The CDR3, as DNA: TGTGCCAGCAGCTTGACAGGTGGGGGCTACAATGAGCAGTTCTTC.

The rearrangement links TRBV5-1 to TRBJ1-4; maybe TRBD1 (5 bases). V gave up 4 bases and J gave up 4 bases, with 11 bases separating them. The CDR3 runs 14 residues. CDR1 is SGHRS, CDR2 YFSETQ, per germline. CDR3 loop: CASSRDSSNEKLFF. DNA for the CDR3: TGCGCCAGCAGCCGAGACAGCAGTAATGAAAAACTGTTTTTT.

V gene TRBV27 combines with J gene TRBJ1-5; 9 bases fit TRBD1. The J segment lost 9 bases and the V segment lost 5 bases, leaving 14 bases of the junction unmatched. CDR1 and CDR2 (germline): MNHEY, SMNVEV (reference sequence). This CDR3 has 16 residues. The CDR3 protein is CASSPTDRGRSWPQHF. CDR3 DNA: TGTGCCAGCAGTCCCACGGACAGGGGAAGGAGTTGGCCCCAGCATTTT.

This clone was detected once. The genes are TRBV2 and TRBJ2-6, with no clear D. Germline lookup yields CDR1 SNHLY and CDR2 FYNNEI. There are 14 residues in the CDR3. Trimming left V 6 bases short and J 3 bases short, with 9 bases between. CDR3 DNA sequence: TGTGCCAGCAGCCCGCTCAGTGGGGCCAACGTCCTGACTTTC. This encodes CASSPLSGANVLTF. Variable domain in full (rest from reference TRBV2 and TRBJ2-6): EPEVTQTPSHQVTQMGQEVILRCVPISNHLYFYWYRQILGQKVEFLVSFYNNEISEKSEIFDDQFSVERPDGSNFTLKIRSTKLEDSAMYFCASSPLSGANVLTFGAGSRLTVL.

This clone appeared a few times. The chain combines TRBV4-2 with TRBJ2-5, with 7 bases identical to TRBD1. The germline V gene encodes CDR1 LGHNA and CDR2 YNFKEQ. Germline trimming cut 0 bases from V and 1 base from J; bases unmatched to any gene: 2. This CDR3 contains 15 residues. The DNA for the CDR3 is TGTGCCAGCAGCCAAGAGGGACAGCCCCAAGAGACCCAGTACTTC. It codes for CASSQEGQPQETQYF.

The V call is TRBV30, the J call TRBJ1-4; no definite D call. The CDR3 is 14 residues long. V was trimmed by 4 bases and J by 4 bases, leaving 13 bases between them. CDR1 GTSNPN and CDR2 SVGIG come from the germline V gene (reference sequence). CDR3 bases: TGTGCCTGGAATCGCTTGGGTCTTAATGAAAAACTGTTTTTT. Its protein is CAWNRLGLNEKLFF.

The chain links TRBV27 to TRBJ2-3; D remains ambiguous. The CDR3 spans 14 residues. Germline V gene sequence: CDR1 MNHEY, CDR2 SMNVEV (reference sequence). V lost 2 bases, J lost 5 bases, and 11 bases lay in between. CDR3 nucleotides: TGTGCCAGCAGTTTAGTAGACCGAGGAGATACGCAGTATTTT. Translation: CASSLVDRGDTQYF.

The chain uses TRBV4-3 and TRBJ1-1, with 7 nucleotides matching TRBD1. The V and J ends lost 0 bases and 4 bases, in that order; junction bases with no gene match: 8. CDR3 length equals 16 residues. Germline CDR1 reads LGHNA; CDR2 reads YSLEER. CDR3 residues: CASSQDPRTGVTEAFF. The CDR3 DNA sequence: TGCGCCAGCAGCCAAGACCCCCGCACAGGGGTCACTGAAGCTTTCTTT.

The rearrangement uses TRBV30 and TRBJ1-1; 10 positions match TRBD1. This CDR3 is 18 amino acids long. Germline V gene lookup returns CDR1 GTSNPN and CDR2 SVGIG (reference sequence). V gave up 4 bases and J gave up 3 bases; unmatched junction bases: 17. This chain's CDR3 is CAWIGLPPGQGTHTEAFF. CDR3 bases: TGTGCCTGGATAGGTTTGCCACCGGGACAGGGGACCCACACTGAAGCTTTCTTT.

This chain joins TRBV7-2 and TRBJ2-3, with 7 nucleotides matching TRBD2. Losses at the gene ends were 4 bases for V and 11 bases for J; bases not matched to a gene: 18. CDR1 and CDR2 (germline): SGHTA, FQGNSA. The CDR3 contains 16 residues. CDR3 amino acids: CASSSPGDSGPREQYF. The DNA for the CDR3 is TGTGCCAGCAGCTCCCCGGGAGATAGCGGGCCCAGGGAGCAGTATTTT.

This chain joins TRBV10-3 and TRBJ1-3; 11 positions agree with TRBD1. CDR1 is ENHRY, CDR2 SYGVKD, per germline. The CDR3 spans 17 residues. The V and J ends lost 9 bases and 5 bases, in that order; junction bases with no gene match: 15. CDR3 DNA: TGTGCCATTTCCCCCTCGGGGGGACAGGGGGGCAGAAACACCATATATTTT. Encoded protein: CAISPSGGQGGRNTIYF.

This clone was found once. This chain uses TRBV6-1 with TRBJ1-2, with no clear D. The CDR3 is made up of 14 amino acids. The germline V gene encodes CDR1 MNHNS and CDR2 SASEGT. V was shortened by 4 bases and J by 5 bases, with 14 bases between the two germline ends. The CDR3 DNA sequence: TGTGCCAGCAGTGTCGAAGGGATAGTATATGGCTACACCTTC. The encoded protein is CASSVEGIVYGYTF.

V usage is TRBV11-2 and J usage is TRBJ1-4; D gene unclear. Germline CDR1 reads SGHAT; CDR2 reads FQNNGV. The CDR3 sequence is 12 residues long. With 6 bases removed from V and 3 bases from J, the gap between germline ends came to 5 bases. For the CDR3, the DNA is TGTGCCAGCAGGGGTGCTAATGAAAAACTGTTTTTT. Its protein is CASRGANEKLFF.

V gene TRBV25-1 combines with J gene TRBJ1-2, with D tentatively TRBD1 (5 bases). Germline V gives CDR1 MGHDK, CDR2 SYGVNS. Trimming stripped 4 bases from V and 5 bases from J, with 14 bases between. The CDR3 totals 14 residues. CDR3 DNA: TGTGCCAGCAGTGGGGAATCGCGGGGGTATGGCTACACCTTC. Its protein is CASSGESRGYGYTF.

The sample holds one count of this clone. V gene TRBV7-3 combines with J gene TRBJ1-1; D call uncertain. V was cut by 0 bases and J by 0 bases, with 8 bases left in between. The CDR3 consists of 15 residues. The germline CDR1 and CDR2 sequences are SGHTA and FQGTGA. The CDR3 region is CASSLTSGLNTEAFF. Here the CDR3 DNA reads TGTGCCAGCAGCTTAACATCGGGGTTGAACACTGAAGCTTTCTTT.

The chain carries TRBV19 and TRBJ1-2; 7 nucleotides match TRBD1. This CDR3 is 15 amino acids long. CDR1 and CDR2 (germline): LNHDA, SQIVND (reference sequence). Trimming took 4 bases from V and 4 from J; bases not matched to a gene: 9. The CDR3 loop is CASSTQGAGGYGYTF. The CDR3 nucleotides are TGTGCCAGTAGTACCCAGGGCGCAGGGGGCTATGGCTACACCTTC.

DNA of the CDR3: TGTGCCAGCAGCGAAGGCAATCAGCCCCAGCATTTT. It specifies CASSEGNQPQHF. The chain combines TRBV11-2 with TRBJ1-5; D not certain. Per the germline V gene, CDR1 is SGHAT and CDR2 is FQNNGV. Between the trimmed V and J ends, which lost 5 bases and 2 bases, there was a span of 4 bases. This CDR3 comprises 12 residues.

The V and J genes are TRBV5-4 and TRBJ1-2; no reliable D call. V lost 0 bases and J 3 bases, leaving 9 bases between the germline ends. Germline CDR1 and CDR2: SGHNT and YYREEE (reference sequence). This CDR3 has 14 residues. This chain's CDR3 is CASSLAQADYGYTF. The CDR3 coding sequence is TGTGCCAGCAGCTTGGCCCAGGCGGACTATGGCTACACCTTC.